These 22 T cell receptor beta chains were sequenced from one sample in a study of shared clonotypes between healthy human individuals. Assay: immunoSEQ multiplex PCR; the TCRdb copy retains only in-frame clones and omits some. This table holds around 1.1 million clones, about 80% found once. Sequencing used memory CD4+ T cells from PBMCs. Documented subset: CD45RA-negative fraction. These receptors came from a man aged 18 to 29 in good health. Some clones in this sample may be carry-over from other donors' samples.

V gene TRBV7-2 combines with J gene TRBJ2-1, with TRBD1 matching 9 bases. The germline CDR1 and CDR2 sequences are SGHTA and FQGNSA. This CDR3 region has 13 residues. V shed 5 bases, J shed 12 bases, and the junction held 8 bases outside the gene matches. CDR3 protein: CASSRQGVSWQFF. For the CDR3, the DNA is TGTGCCAGCAGCCGACAGGGGGTGTCATGGCAGTTCTTC.

In its sample, this clone was seen a few times. The CDR3 DNA sequence: TGTGCCATCAGTGAGTCGACGGACTACTATGGCTACACCTTC. Its protein is CAISESTDYYGYTF. The chain combines TRBV10-3 with TRBJ1-2; D unclear. The CDR3 is 14 residues long. The V gene's germline CDR1 is ENHRY and CDR2 SYGVKD. Trimming left V 0 bases short and J 3 bases short, with 8 bases between.

Concerning this clone: In the same sample, other DNA sequences code for this CDR3. J is TRBJ1-1 and V is TRBV5-1; D might be TRBD1 (6 bases). Germline V gene sequence: CDR1 SGHRS, CDR2 YFSETQ. This CDR3 is 14 amino acids long. With 0 bases removed from V and 1 base from J, the gap between germline ends came to 7 bases. As DNA, the CDR3 is TGCGCCAGCAGCTTGGGGACAGCGAACACTGAAGCTTTCTTT. It yields the protein CASSLGTANTEAFF.

The DNA of the CDR3 is TGTGCCAGCAGTGAAGCGCCAGGGTACGTCTATGGCTACACCTTC. Translation: CASSEAPGYVYGYTF. The chain has TRBV6-1 and TRBJ1-2; a weak D match, TRBD1 (5 bases). The CDR3 contains 15 residues. Trimming stripped 0 bases from V and 4 bases from J, with 12 bases between. Germline lookup yields CDR1 MNHNS and CDR2 SASEGT.

The V gene is TRBV27, the J gene TRBJ2-7; 11 bases map to TRBD2. V shed 8 bases and J 3 bases; nucleotides not matched to a gene: 6. Germline CDR1 and CDR2: MNHEY and SMNVEV (reference sequence). The CDR3 covers 14 residues. Here the CDR3 DNA reads TGTGCCAGCGGTAGCGGGAGGGAGAGCTACGAGCAGTACTTC. This sequence encodes CASGSGRESYEQYF.

For this clone: This CDR3 is also generated by other DNA sequences in the sample. V gene TRBV19 combines with J gene TRBJ1-4, with 9 bases fitting TRBD1. Unmatched junction bases numbered 4, after V lost 6 bases and J lost 5 bases. CDR1 and CDR2 (germline): LNHDA, SQIVND (reference sequence). CDR3 size: 14 residues. CDR3 sequence: CASRPGTGNEKLFF. Written as DNA, the CDR3 is TGTGCCAGTAGGCCCGGGACAGGGAATGAAAAACTGTTTTTT.

The CDR3 region has the DNA TGTGCCAGCAGTGCAGGGTTAGCTAATGAAAAACTGTTTTTT. It codes for CASSAGLANEKLFF. V usage is TRBV2 and J usage is TRBJ1-4, with a possible D match to TRBD1 (5 bases). The V gene's germline CDR1 is SNHLY and CDR2 FYNNEI. The CDR3 is made up of 14 amino acids. V dropped 4 bases and J dropped 3 bases, with 9 bases sitting between them.

The CDR3 here is CSAVQGYGYTF. The DNA of the CDR3 is TGCAGTGCTGTACAAGGCTATGGCTACACCTTC. J is TRBJ1-2 and V is TRBV20-1; D unresolved. The CDR3 totals 11 residues. Trimming took 5 bases from V and 4 from J, leaving 8 bases between them. Germline CDR1 DFQATT, CDR2 SNEGSKA (reference sequence).

This rearrangement joins TRBV5-4 to TRBJ2-7; 9 positions match TRBD1. Germline CDR1 SGHNT, CDR2 YYREEE (reference sequence). The CDR3 totals 15 residues. J gave up 2 bases and V 0 bases, and 3 bases lay outside the gene matches. This chain's CDR3 is CASSLDGTGTYEQYF. Here the CDR3 DNA reads TGTGCCAGCAGCTTGGACGGGACAGGGACCTACGAGCAGTACTTC.

The chain links TRBV4-3 to TRBJ2-1; 7 bases map to TRBD1. Trimming at V came to 0 bases and at J to 8 bases, leaving 4 bases not matched to a gene. The CDR3 loop spans 14 amino acids. Germline CDR1 is LGHNA and CDR2 is YSLEER. CDR3 region: CASSQDVQGYEQFF. The CDR3 region has the DNA TGCGCCAGCAGCCAAGATGTACAGGGGTATGAGCAGTTCTTC.

Turning to this clone: This may arise from a read error, as a much more abundant clone is one base away. The chain couples TRBV7-6 to TRBJ2-1; TRBD2 agrees at 12 bases. Trimming at V came to 5 bases and at J to 2 bases, leaving 1 base not matched to a gene. Per germline, CDR1 SGHVS and CDR2 FNYEAQ. This CDR3 region has 15 residues. CDR3 protein: CASSRLAGAYNEQFF. The CDR3, as DNA: TGTGCCAGCAGCCGACTAGCGGGGGCCTACAATGAGCAGTTCTTC.

The CDR3 region is CASSVGHLSGNTIYF. The CDR3 DNA follows: TGTGCCAGCAGTGTGGGACATCTCTCTGGAAACACCATATATTTT. The rearrangement links TRBV6-1 to TRBJ1-3; maybe TRBD1 (6 bases). In germline, CDR1 is MNHNS, CDR2 SASEGT. The CDR3 spans 15 residues. Trimming cost V 4 bases and J 0 bases, with 10 bases left between them.

As for this clone: The sample holds other DNA sequences that translate to the same CDR3. The V and J genes are TRBV9 and TRBJ1-4; 7 bases fit TRBD1. The germline V gene has CDR1 SGDLS and CDR2 YYNGEE. J lost 2 bases, V lost 2 bases, and 3 bases had no gene match. The CDR3 spans 15 residues. For the CDR3, the DNA is TGTGCCAGCAGCGTCACAGGGGCTACTAATGAAAAACTGTTTTTT. Residues: CASSVTGATNEKLFF.

CDR3 loop: CASSLRTNYGYTF. CDR3 DNA: TGTGCCAGCAGTTTACGAACCAACTATGGCTACACCTTC. This sequence joins TRBV28 and TRBJ1-2, with unresolved D. V lost 2 bases and J 2 bases, leaving 6 bases between the germline ends. CDR1 and CDR2 (germline): MDHEN, SYDVKM. The CDR3 extends over 13 amino acids.

The V call is TRBV30, the J call TRBJ2-3; tentatively, D is TRBD2 (6 bases). Germline V lookup: CDR1 GTSNPN, CDR2 SVGIG (reference sequence). This CDR3 comprises 13 residues. With 7 bases removed from V and 8 bases from J, the gap between germline ends came to 19 bases. In DNA form, the CDR3 reads TGTGCCTACCAGACTAGTTTTATCGGTACGCAGTATTTT. It translates to CAYQTSFIGTQYF.

The chain carries TRBV21-1 and TRBJ2-5; the listed D gene, TRBD1, was not tested against the DNA. TRBV21-1 is marked as a pseudogene. The CDR3 runs to 15 residues. The CDR3 DNA follows: TGTGCCATTTTGTCCCGGACAGGGGGCTTTGAGACCCAGTACTTC. Its translation: CAILSRTGGFETQYF.

This clone has only a few counts. This chain joins TRBV6-1 and TRBJ1-2; no clear D gene. V gave up 6 bases and J gave up 8 bases, with 13 bases separating them. Per the germline V gene, CDR1 is MNHNS and CDR2 is SASEGT. The CDR3 has 12 residues. The CDR3 DNA reads as TGTGCCAGCAGAGAAAGTCCTCAGGGCTACACCTTC. Amino acids: CASRESPQGYTF.

This rearrangement joins TRBV5-1 to TRBJ2-7; no clear D gene. There are 14 residues in the CDR3. Germline CDR1 is SGHRS and CDR2 is YFSETQ. The germline V and J ends were trimmed by 4 bases and 0 bases, with 11 bases remaining between them. The CDR3 bases are TGCGCCAGCAGCCGCGGACCTCACTCCTACGAGCAGTACTTC. Translation: CASSRGPHSYEQYF.

This rearrangement joins TRBV19 to TRBJ2-2, with D hard to call. The germline gives CDR1 LNHDA, CDR2 SQIVND (reference sequence). This CDR3 is built from 15 residues. The V gene lost 5 bases and the J gene lost 6 bases, with 16 bases spanning the gap. CDR3 DNA sequence: TGTGCCAGTAGTCCGCGGCTACATCCCCCCGGGGAGCTGTTTTTT. Its translation: CASSPRLHPPGELFF.

This clone showed up just once. V and J are TRBV28 and TRBJ2-2; a weak D match, TRBD1 (6 bases). Germline values: CDR1 MDHEN, CDR2 SYDVKM. The CDR3 is 15 amino acids. V lost 3 bases and J 6 bases, leaving 14 bases between the germline ends. The CDR3 is CASSLVPGAPGELFF. Written as DNA, the CDR3 is TGTGCCAGCAGTTTGGTCCCAGGGGCGCCCGGGGAGCTGTTTTTT.

With regard to this clone: The sample holds other DNA sequences that translate to the same CDR3. V gene TRBV11-3 combines with J gene TRBJ2-3; no firm D call. The CDR3 is made up of 12 amino acids. The ends were cut back, 5 bases at V and 5 bases at J, with 8 bases in the middle. Looked up from germline, CDR1 is SGHNT and CDR2 is YENEEA. The CDR3 coding sequence is TGTGCCAGCAGCCTCGGTGGAGATACGCAGTATTTT. Its protein is CASSLGGDTQYF. Full variable domain (outside the CDR3, taken from reference TRBV11-3 and TRBJ2-3): EAGVVQSPRYKIIEKKQPVAFWCNPISGHNTLYWYLQNLGQGPELLIRYENEEAVDDSQLPKDRFSAERLKGVDSTLKIQPAELGDSAVYLCASSLGGDTQYFGPGTRLTVL.

This sequence joins TRBV6-5 and TRBJ2-1; D remains ambiguous. Germline V lookup: CDR1 MNHEY, CDR2 SVGAGI. Trimming removed 3 bases from V and 8 bases from J, with 5 bases in between. The CDR3 runs to 11 residues. The CDR3 sequence is CASSYAYEQFF. CDR3 DNA: TGTGCCAGCAGTTATGCCTATGAGCAGTTCTTC.